This T cell receptor (beta chain) is drawn from a study of T-cell reconstitution after alpha-beta-depleted transplantation in children. Germline-derived CDR1 and CDR2 are SGHTA and FQGNSA. The ends were cut back, 5 bases at V and 2 bases at J, with 17 bases in the middle. CDR3 length: 16 amino acids. Study-wide points: Reportedly, only several hundred clones from non-depleted graft cells drove alpha-beta T-cell counts at about two months. A year had passed since transplant, and T-cell counts and diversity by then came mostly from newly produced T cells.

Unique molecular identifiers tagged the TCRbeta library. MiXCR, applied by TCRdb to the PCR reads, yields one record per CDR3 protein. The table has about 160,000 distinct CDR3 sequences, more than 9.5% seen once; the top ten hold about 13%. Regarding this clonotype: Its specificity is unknown.

This chain joins TRBV7-2 and TRBJ2-3; tentatively, D is TRBD2 (7 bases). The starting material was PBMCs, obtained before TCRalphabeta/CD19-depleted stem cell transplant. This receptor was taken from a boy aged 2 to 9 with acute myeloid leukemia, due to receive a stem cell transplant. This CDR3 is CASSPVRGGFTDTQYF. CDR3 DNA: TGTGCCAGCAGCCCCGTCCGCGGGGGCTTCACAGATACGCAGTATTTT. The full variable domain, completed using reference TRBV7-2 and TRBJ2-3, is GAGVSQSPSNKVTEKGKDVELRCDPISGHTALYWYRQSLGQGLEFLIYFQGNSAPDKSGLPSDRFSAERTGGSVSTLTIQRTQQEDSAVYLCASSPVRGGFTDTQYFGPGTRLTVL.